One sample yielded the 18 T cell receptor beta chains listed below, sequenced in a study of T cells in women clearing cervical HPV infection. The assay was immunoSEQ multiplex PCR, and TCRdb's table has in-frame clones only and misses some. Here the sample table reports about 20,000 clones. Sequencing input: blood buffy coat. These receptors all come from a woman between 18 and 75 years old with a cervical HPV16 infection that either progressed to CIN3+ or cleared (not recorded which).

About this clone itself: The read gets to within 3 residues of the CDR3 end, and the germline J gene fills in the rest. The chain has TRBV5-1 and TRBJ2-2; TRBD2 agrees at 12 bases. CDR1 and CDR2 from the germline V gene are SGHRS and YFSETQ. This CDR3 is built from 17 residues. With 3 bases clipped from V and 2 bases from J, the junction kept 5 bases outside the gene matches. The CDR3 reads CASSSGLAGFNTGELFF. CDR3 bases read: TGCGCCAGCAGCTCGGGACTAGCGGGCTTCAACACCGGGGAG.

The CDR3 DNA, read in part, is TGCAGTGCTAGACCTTACTCGGAACCCACGGCGGGGAATGAG. Its translation is CSARPYSEPTAGNE. In full, the CDR3 is CSARPYSEPTAGNEQFF. This chain connects TRBV20-1 to TRBJ2-1; D is perhaps TRBD2 (6 bases). The CDR3 end lies 3 residues beyond the end of the read and is filled in from the germline J gene. CDR1 is DFQATT, CDR2 SNEGSKA, per germline (reference sequence). CDR3 size: 17 residues. The V and J ends lost 2 bases and 7 bases respectively, with 24 bases between them.

As concerns this clone: The read stops 3 residues short of the end of the CDR3; the missing end is completed from the germline J gene. The chain uses TRBV2 and TRBJ2-3; the match to TRBD2 covers 9 bases. The CDR3 has 14 amino acids. V trimming: 7 bases; J trimming: 1 base; junction bases outside the gene matches: 3. Germline V gene data show CDR1 as SNHLY and CDR2 as FYNNEI. CDR3 bases read: TGTGCCAGCAACCCTAGCGGGGGCACAGATACG. Protein product: CASNPSGGTDT. The complete CDR3 reads CASNPSGGTDTQYF.

About this clone: The CDR3 end lies 3 residues beyond the end of the read and is filled in from the germline J gene. The rearrangement uses TRBV7-6 and TRBJ2-2, with D unresolved. Germline values: CDR1 SGHVS, CDR2 FNYEAQ. V lost 5 bases to trimming and J lost 6 bases, with 7 bases between them. The CDR3 is 12 amino acids. CDR3 loop: CASSPGSGELFF. Incomplete CDR3 DNA: TGTGCCAGCAGCCCCGGGTCCGGGGAG.

To note about this clone: The CDR3 is cut off 3 residues early in the read; its end comes from the germline J gene. The chain employs TRBV20-1 and TRBJ2-1; 9 nucleotides agree with TRBD1. J lost 4 bases, V lost 4 bases, and 8 bases had no gene match. CDR3 size: 15 residues. The germline V gene has CDR1 DFQATT and CDR2 SNEGSKA (reference sequence). The CDR3 reads CSAKPDRGLYNEQFF. The sequenced part of the CDR3 DNA is TGCAGTGCTAAACCAGACAGGGGGTTATACAATGAG.

About this clone itself: The read ends 3 residues early relative to the CDR3; the germline J gene fills the gap. The rearrangement links TRBV2 to TRBJ1-5; 8 nucleotides align to TRBD1. In germline, CDR1 is SNHLY, CDR2 FYNNEI. This CDR3 is 17 amino acids long. J lost 1 base, V lost 3 bases, and 8 bases had no gene match. The covered CDR3 bases are TGTGCCAGCAGTGACCGTGACAGGGGAGAAAGCAATCAGCCC. As protein: CASSDRDRGESNQP. The full CDR3 reads CASSDRDRGESNQPQHF. The complete variable domain, with remaining parts taken from reference TRBV2 and TRBJ1-5, reads EPEVTQTPSHQVTQMGQEVILRCVPISNHLYFYWYRQILGQKVEFLVSFYNNEISEKSEIFDDQFSVERPDGSNFTLKIRSTKLEDSAMYFCASSDRDRGESNQPQHFGDGTRLSIL.

This clone is medium-sized by frequency. Coverage ceases 3 residues before the CDR3 finishes, and the germline J gene fills in the end. The chain joins TRBV5-1 to TRBJ2-3; TRBD2 might be the D (6 bases). The CDR3 extends over 16 amino acids. Germline V gene lookup returns CDR1 SGHRS and CDR2 YFSETQ. V lost 0 bases and J 0 bases, leaving 11 bases between the germline ends. CDR3 protein: CASSLGWGDSTDTQYF. The CDR3 bases that were read are TGCGCCAGCAGCTTGGGCTGGGGGGATAGCACAGATACG. The variable domain in full, with the rest retrieved from reference TRBV5-1 and TRBJ2-3, is KAGVTQTPRYLIKTRGQQVTLSCSPISGHRSVSWYQQTPGQGLQFLFEYFSETQRNKGNFPGRFSGRQFSNSRSEMNVSTLELGDSALYLCASSLGWGDSTDTQYFGPGTRLTVL.

Regarding this clone: The read stops 3 residues short of the end of the CDR3; the missing end is completed from the germline J gene. This rearrangement joins TRBV4-2 to TRBJ1-4, with a weak D call TRBD1 (6 bases). The length of the CDR3 is 16 residues. V lost 0 bases, J lost 7 bases, and 15 bases lay in between. The germline V gene encodes CDR1 LGHNA and CDR2 YNFKEQ. Partial CDR3 DNA: TGTGCCAGCAGCCAAGAGGGGGGGCCGGTAGTTGAAAAA. Its translation is CASSQEGGPVVEK. From start to end, the CDR3 is CASSQEGGPVVEKLFF.

Note on this clone: At one end the junction does not follow the germline gene, possibly because of a read error. The missing CDR3 end, 3 residues past where the read stops, is filled in from the germline J gene. The rearrangement uses TRBV4-2 and TRBJ2-3, with 7 bases lining up with TRBD1. CDR3 size: 16 residues. The germline CDR1 and CDR2 sequences are LGHNA and YNFKEQ. The CDR3 is CASSQVGTADADTQYF. CDR3 bases read: TGCGCCAGCAGCCAAGTCGGGACAGCTGACGCAGATACG.

On this clone: The CDR3 end lies 3 residues beyond the end of the read and is filled in from the germline J gene. The chain has TRBV30 and TRBJ1-5; TRBD1 agrees at 7 bases. With V trimmed by 2 bases and J by 5 bases, 6 bases remained unmatched. Germline V gene data show CDR1 as GTSNPN and CDR2 as SVGIG (reference sequence). This CDR3 is built from 14 residues. The sequenced CDR3 bases are TGTGCCTGGAGTAGAGGGGGCGGCTATCAGCCC. This gives the protein CAWSRGGGYQP. The whole CDR3 sequence reads CAWSRGGGYQPQHF.

Of note for this clone: The read comes to an end 3 residues before the CDR3 does, leaving the germline J gene to fill in the end. V gene TRBV20-1 combines with J gene TRBJ1-1; D gene ambiguous. Germline CDR1 DFQATT, CDR2 SNEGSKA (reference sequence). The CDR3 runs 14 residues. Trimming left V 6 bases short and J 4 bases short, with 18 bases between. The CDR3: CSAEQNALGTEAFF. The sequenced part of the CDR3 DNA is TGCAGTGCGGAACAGAATGCCCTTGGCACTGAA.

A word on this clone: The sequence runs out 3 residues before the end of the CDR3; the remainder is reconstructed from the germline J gene. The chain joins TRBV20-1 to TRBJ2-1; 7 bases line up with TRBD1. The germline V gene encodes CDR1 DFQATT and CDR2 SNEGSKA (reference sequence). Trimming removed 0 bases from V and 7 bases from J; junction bases left unmatched: 6. The CDR3 loop spans 14 amino acids. The sequenced CDR3 bases are TGCAGTGCTAGAGATCGAAGGGGGCTTAATGAG. It specifies CSARDRRGLNE. The full CDR3 sequence reads CSARDRRGLNEQFF.

Regarding this clone: The read stops 3 residues short of the end of the CDR3; the missing end is completed from the germline J gene. Other DNA sequences from this sample encode an identical CDR3 as well. V gene TRBV19 combines with J gene TRBJ2-3, with D uncertain. V dropped 1 base and J dropped 7 bases, with 18 bases sitting between them. CDR1 and CDR2 from the germline V gene are LNHDA and SQIVND (reference sequence). The CDR3 runs to 16 residues. The CDR3 DNA, read in part, is TGTGCCAGTAGTATAGCGGGTTCGACTGTTAGGAATACG. It is translated as CASSIAGSTVRNT. The whole CDR3 reads CASSIAGSTVRNTQYF. Using reference TRBV19 and TRBJ2-3 for the parts outside the CDR3, the full variable domain is DGGITQSPKYLFRKEGQNVTLSCEQNLNHDAMYWYRQDPGQGLRLIYYSQIVNDFQKGDIAEGYSVSREKKESFPLTVTSAQKNPTAFYLCASSIAGSTVRNTQYFGPGTRLTVL.

A remark on this clone: The read halts 3 residues ahead of the CDR3 end, with the missing end drawn from the germline J gene. The chain is built from TRBV6-1 and TRBJ2-5, with TRBD1 identical over 7 bases. This CDR3 is 14 amino acids long. Germline V lookup: CDR1 MNHNS, CDR2 SASEGT. CDR3 DNA (partial): TGTGCCAGCAGTGAAAGGGGGCCTGCAGATACC. It specifies CASSERGPADT. The whole CDR3 protein reads CASSERGPADTQYF.

Turning to this clone: The read comes to an end 3 residues before the CDR3 does, leaving the germline J gene to fill in the end. V usage is TRBV6-2 or TRBV6-3 and J usage is TRBJ2-7, with TRBD1 as a possible D gene (5 bases). V was trimmed by 2 bases and J by 4 bases, leaving 9 bases between them. The CDR3 consists of 13 residues. Germline-derived CDR1 and CDR2 are MNHEY and SVGEGT. CDR3 bases read: TGTGCCAGCAGTTACGGGGCTACATACGAG. Translation: CASSYGATYE. The complete CDR3 sequence is CASSYGATYEQYF.

Comment on this clone: From the germline J gene comes the end of the CDR3, since the read stops 3 residues before it. The J gene is TRBJ2-5, the V gene TRBV24-1; 10 bases line up with TRBD2. The length of the CDR3 is 16 residues. Germline lookup yields CDR1 KGHDR and CDR2 SFDVKD. J lost 4 bases, V lost 4 bases, and 8 bases had no gene match. The CDR3 DNA, read in part, is TGTGCCACCAGTGACCCAAGCGGGGGGGCCTTAGAGACC. Protein sequence: CATSDPSGGALET. The whole CDR3 is CATSDPSGGALETQYF.

As for this clone: The CDR3 goes on 3 residues after the read ends, and that part is filled in from the germline J gene. The chain links TRBV19 to TRBJ1-2; 8 nucleotides agree with TRBD1. The CDR3 runs to 12 residues. CDR1 and CDR2 from the germline V gene are LNHDA and SQIVND (reference sequence). V lost 3 bases to trimming and J lost 6 bases; unmatched junction nucleotides: 0. CDR3 residues: CASSMDRDGYTF. Incomplete CDR3 DNA: TGTGCCAGTAGTATGGACAGGGATGGC.

As to this clone: The sequence runs out 3 residues before the end of the CDR3; the remainder is reconstructed from the germline J gene. This rearrangement joins TRBV11-2 to TRBJ1-2; perhaps TRBD1 as D (6 bases). With 1 base removed from V and 4 bases from J, the gap between germline ends came to 7 bases. Germline CDR1 is SGHAT and CDR2 is FQNNGV. The CDR3 contains 13 residues. CDR3 protein: CASSLGGPYGYTF. The sequenced part of the CDR3 DNA is TGTGCCAGCAGCTTAGGGGGGCCCTATGGC.